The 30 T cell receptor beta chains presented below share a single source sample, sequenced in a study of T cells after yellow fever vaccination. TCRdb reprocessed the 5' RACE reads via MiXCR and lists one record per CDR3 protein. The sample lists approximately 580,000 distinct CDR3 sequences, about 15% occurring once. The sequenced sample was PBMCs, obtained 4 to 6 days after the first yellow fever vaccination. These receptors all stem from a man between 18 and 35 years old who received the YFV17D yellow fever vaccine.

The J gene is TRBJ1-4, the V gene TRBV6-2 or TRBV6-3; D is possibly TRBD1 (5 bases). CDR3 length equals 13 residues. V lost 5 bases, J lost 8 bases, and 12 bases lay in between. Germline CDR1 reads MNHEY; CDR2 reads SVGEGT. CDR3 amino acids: CASSPGHGEKLFF. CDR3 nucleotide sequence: TGTGCCAGCAGTCCCGGACACGGAGAAAAACTGTTTTTT.

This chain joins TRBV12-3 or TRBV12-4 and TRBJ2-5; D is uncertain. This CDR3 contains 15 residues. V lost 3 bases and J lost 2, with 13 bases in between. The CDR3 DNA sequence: TGTGCCAGCAGTTTCGACCAAACCACTCAAGAGACCCAGTACTTC. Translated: CASSFDQTTQETQYF.

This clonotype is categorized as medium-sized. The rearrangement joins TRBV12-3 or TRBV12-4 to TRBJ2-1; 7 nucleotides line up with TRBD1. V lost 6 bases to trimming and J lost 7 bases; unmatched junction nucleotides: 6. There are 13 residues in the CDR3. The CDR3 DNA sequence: TGTGCCAGCAGACAGGGGATCGGGAATGAGCAGTTCTTC. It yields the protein CASRQGIGNEQFF.

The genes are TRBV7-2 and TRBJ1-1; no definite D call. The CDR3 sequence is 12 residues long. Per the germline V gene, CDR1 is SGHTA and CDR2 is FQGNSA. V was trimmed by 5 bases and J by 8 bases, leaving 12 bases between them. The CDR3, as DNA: TGTGCCAGCAGCCCAGACTGGCCCGAAGCTTTCTTT. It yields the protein CASSPDWPEAFF.

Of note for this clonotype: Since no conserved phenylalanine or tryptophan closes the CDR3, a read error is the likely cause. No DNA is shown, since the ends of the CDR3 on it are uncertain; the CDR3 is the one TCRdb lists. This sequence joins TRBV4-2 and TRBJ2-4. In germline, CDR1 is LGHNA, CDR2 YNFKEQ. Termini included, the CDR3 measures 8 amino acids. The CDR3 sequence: CASSQERD.

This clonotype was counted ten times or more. CDR3 region: CASSSQGATGTEAFF. The CDR3 coding sequence is TGTGCCAGCAGTTCCCAGGGGGCTACGGGCACTGAAGCTTTCTTT. The chain joins TRBV27 to TRBJ1-1, with 8 bases identical to TRBD1. With V trimmed by 4 bases and J by 4 bases, 8 bases remained unmatched. CDR3 size: 15 residues. Germline V CDR1 and CDR2: MNHEY, SMNVEV (reference sequence).

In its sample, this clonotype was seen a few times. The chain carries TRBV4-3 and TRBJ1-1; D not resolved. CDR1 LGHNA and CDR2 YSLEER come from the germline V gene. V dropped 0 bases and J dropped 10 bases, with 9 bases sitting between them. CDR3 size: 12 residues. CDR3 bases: TGCGCCAGCAGCCAAGACGGGCGGGTAGCTTTCTTT. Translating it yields CASSQDGRVAFF.

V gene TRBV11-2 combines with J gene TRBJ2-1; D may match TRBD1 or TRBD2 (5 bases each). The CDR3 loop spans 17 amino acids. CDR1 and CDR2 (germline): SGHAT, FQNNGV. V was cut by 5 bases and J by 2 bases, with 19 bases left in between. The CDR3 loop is CASSPRPGTHAYNEQFF. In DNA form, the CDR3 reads TGTGCCAGCAGCCCCCGTCCCGGGACGCATGCCTACAATGAGCAGTTCTTC.

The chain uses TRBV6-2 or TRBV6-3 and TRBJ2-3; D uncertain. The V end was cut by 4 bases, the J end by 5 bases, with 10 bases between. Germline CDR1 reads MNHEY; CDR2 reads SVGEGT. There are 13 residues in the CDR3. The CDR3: CASSSMSGDTQYF. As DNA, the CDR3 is TGTGCCAGCAGTTCAATGTCTGGAGATACGCAGTATTTT.

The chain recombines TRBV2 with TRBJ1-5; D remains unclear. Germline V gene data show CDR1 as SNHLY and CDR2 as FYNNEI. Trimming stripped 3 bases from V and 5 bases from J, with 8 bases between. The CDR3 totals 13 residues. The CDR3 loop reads CASSDFADQPQHF. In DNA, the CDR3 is TGTGCCAGCAGTGATTTCGCGGATCAGCCCCAGCATTTT. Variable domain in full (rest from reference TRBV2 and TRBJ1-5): EPEVTQTPSHQVTQMGQEVILRCVPISNHLYFYWYRQILGQKVEFLVSFYNNEISEKSEIFDDQFSVERPDGSNFTLKIRSTKLEDSAMYFCASSDFADQPQHFGDGTRLSIL.

DNA of the CDR3: TGCAGTGCGACCCGGGGGGGGTTAGGGGAGCTGTTTTTT. Its protein is CSATRGGLGELFF. The chain recombines TRBV20-1 with TRBJ2-2; 8 bases map to TRBD2. Trimming took 6 bases from V and 8 from J; bases not matched to a gene: 8. Germline CDR1 DFQATT, CDR2 SNEGSKA (reference sequence). CDR3 length: 13 amino acids.

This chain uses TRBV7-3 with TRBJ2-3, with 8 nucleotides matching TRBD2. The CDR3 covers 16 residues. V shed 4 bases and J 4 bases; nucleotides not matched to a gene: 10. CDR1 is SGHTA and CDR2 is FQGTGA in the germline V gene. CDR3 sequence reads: CASSSGPGGPADTQYF. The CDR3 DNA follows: TGTGCCAGCAGCTCGGGACCGGGGGGGCCCGCAGATACGCAGTATTTT.

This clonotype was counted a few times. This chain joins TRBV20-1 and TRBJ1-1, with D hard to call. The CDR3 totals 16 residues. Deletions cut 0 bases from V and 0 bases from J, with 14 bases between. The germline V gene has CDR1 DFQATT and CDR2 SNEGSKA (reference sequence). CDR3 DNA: TGCAGTGCTAGAGATCAGAGAGGCCCCCTGAACACTGAAGCTTTCTTT. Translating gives CSARDQRGPLNTEAFF.

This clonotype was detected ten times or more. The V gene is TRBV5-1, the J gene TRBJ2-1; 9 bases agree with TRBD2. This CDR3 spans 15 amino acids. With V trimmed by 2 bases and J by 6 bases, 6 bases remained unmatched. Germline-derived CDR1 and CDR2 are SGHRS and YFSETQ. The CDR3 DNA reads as TGCGCCAGCAGCTTATTGGCGGGGGGGAGCAATGAGCAGTTCTTC. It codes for CASSLLAGGSNEQFF.

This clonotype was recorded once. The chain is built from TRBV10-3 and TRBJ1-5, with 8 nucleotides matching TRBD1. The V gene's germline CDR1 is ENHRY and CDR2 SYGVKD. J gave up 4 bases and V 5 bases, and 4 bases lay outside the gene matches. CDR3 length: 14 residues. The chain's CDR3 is CAISQGAENQPQHF. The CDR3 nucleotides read TGTGCCATCAGTCAGGGGGCAGAGAATCAGCCCCAGCATTTT.

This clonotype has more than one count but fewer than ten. The CDR3 nucleotides are TGCGCCAGCAGCTTGGACCTGGACAGGTTTCCCTACACTGAAGCTTTCTTT. It encodes CASSLDLDRFPYTEAFF. This chain joins TRBV5-1 and TRBJ1-1; 7 nucleotides line up with TRBD1. The germline gives CDR1 SGHRS, CDR2 YFSETQ. With 0 bases clipped from V and 3 bases from J, the junction kept 11 bases outside the gene matches. This CDR3 spans 17 amino acids.

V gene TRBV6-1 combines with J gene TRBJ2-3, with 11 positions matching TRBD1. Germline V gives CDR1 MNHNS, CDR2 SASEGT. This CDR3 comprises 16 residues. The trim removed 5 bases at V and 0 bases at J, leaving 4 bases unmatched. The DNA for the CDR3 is TGTGCCAGCAGTACCCGGGACAGGGGGAGCACAGATACGCAGTATTTT. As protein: CASSTRDRGSTDTQYF.

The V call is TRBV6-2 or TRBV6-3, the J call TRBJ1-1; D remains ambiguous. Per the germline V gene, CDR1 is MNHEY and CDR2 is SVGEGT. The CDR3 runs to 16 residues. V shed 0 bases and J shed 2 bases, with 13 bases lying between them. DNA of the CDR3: TGTGCCAGCAGTTACTCGAGCGAGGATTACAACACTGAAGCTTTCTTT. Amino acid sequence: CASSYSSEDYNTEAFF.

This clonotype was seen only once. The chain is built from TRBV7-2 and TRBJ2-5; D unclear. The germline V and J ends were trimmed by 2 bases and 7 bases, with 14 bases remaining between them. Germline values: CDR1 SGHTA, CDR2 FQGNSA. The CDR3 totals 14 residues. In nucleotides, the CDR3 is TGTGCCAGCAGCTTACAGTTCCAGGACGGGACCCAGTACTTC. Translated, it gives CASSLQFQDGTQYF.

CDR3 DNA sequence: TGTGCCAGCAAGCCGGGACAGGGTAGAGAGACCCAGTACTTC. It encodes CASKPGQGRETQYF. The rearrangement links TRBV7-9 to TRBJ2-5; 9 bases align to TRBD1. CDR3 length: 14 residues. V trimming: 7 bases; J trimming: 4 bases; junction bases outside the gene matches: 7. CDR1 and CDR2 from the germline V gene are SEHNR and FQNEAQ (reference sequence). The variable domain in full, completed from reference TRBV7-9 and TRBJ2-5, reads DTGVSQNPRHKITKRGQNVTFRCDPISEHNRLYWYRQTLGQGPEFLTYFQNEAQLEKSRLLSDRFSAERPKGSFSTLEIQRTEQGDSAMYLCASKPGQGRETQYFGPGTRLLVL.

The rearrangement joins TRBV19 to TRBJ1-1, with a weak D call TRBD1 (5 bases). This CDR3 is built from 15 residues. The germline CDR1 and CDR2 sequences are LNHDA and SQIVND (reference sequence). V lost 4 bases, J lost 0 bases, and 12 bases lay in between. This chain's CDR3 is CASSTGGGLNTEAFF. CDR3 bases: TGTGCCAGTAGTACCGGGGGGGGACTGAACACTGAAGCTTTCTTT.

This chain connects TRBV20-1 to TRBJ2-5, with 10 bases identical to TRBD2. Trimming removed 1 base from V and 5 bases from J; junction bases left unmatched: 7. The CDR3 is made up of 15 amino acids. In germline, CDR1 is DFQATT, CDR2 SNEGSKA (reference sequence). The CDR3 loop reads CSARGLLAGDETQYF. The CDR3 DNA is TGCAGTGCTAGAGGGTTGCTAGCGGGGGATGAGACCCAGTACTTC.

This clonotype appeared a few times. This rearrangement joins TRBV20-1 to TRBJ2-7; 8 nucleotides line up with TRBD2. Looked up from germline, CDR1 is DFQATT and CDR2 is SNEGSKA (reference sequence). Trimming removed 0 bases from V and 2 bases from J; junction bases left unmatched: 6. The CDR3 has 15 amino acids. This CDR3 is CSARDLSGETYEQYF. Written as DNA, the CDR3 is TGCAGTGCTAGAGACCTTAGCGGGGAGACCTACGAGCAGTACTTC.

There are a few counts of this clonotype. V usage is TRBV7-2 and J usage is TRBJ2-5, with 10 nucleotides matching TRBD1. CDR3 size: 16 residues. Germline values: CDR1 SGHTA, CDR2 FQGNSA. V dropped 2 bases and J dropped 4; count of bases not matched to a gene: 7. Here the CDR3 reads CASSLRPGQGTETQYF. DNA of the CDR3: TGTGCCAGCAGCTTACGCCCGGGACAGGGGACAGAGACCCAGTACTTC.

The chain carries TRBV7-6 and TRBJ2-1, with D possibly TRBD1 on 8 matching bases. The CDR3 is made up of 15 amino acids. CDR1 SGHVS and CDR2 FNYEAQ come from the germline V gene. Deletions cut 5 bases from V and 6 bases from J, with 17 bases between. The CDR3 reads CASSPRTGRGNEQFF. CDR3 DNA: TGTGCCAGCAGCCCGAGGACAGGGAGGGGCAATGAGCAGTTCTTC.

In nucleotides, the CDR3 is TGTGCCAGCTCCTTGGGGGGTAGGAGCTACACCTTC. It encodes CASSLGGRSYTF. V usage is TRBV27 and J usage is TRBJ1-2, with D tentatively TRBD1 (5 bases). Trimming pared 8 bases from V and 9 bases from J, leaving 16 bases between. The CDR3 is 12 residues long. Germline V gives CDR1 MNHEY, CDR2 SMNVEV (reference sequence).

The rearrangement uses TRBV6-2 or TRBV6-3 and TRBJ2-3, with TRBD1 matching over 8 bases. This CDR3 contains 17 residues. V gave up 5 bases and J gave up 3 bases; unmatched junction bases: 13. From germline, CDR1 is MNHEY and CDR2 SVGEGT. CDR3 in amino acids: CASSRITGGSGTDTQYF. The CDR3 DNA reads TGTGCCAGCAGTAGGATCACAGGGGGGAGTGGAACAGATACGCAGTATTTT.

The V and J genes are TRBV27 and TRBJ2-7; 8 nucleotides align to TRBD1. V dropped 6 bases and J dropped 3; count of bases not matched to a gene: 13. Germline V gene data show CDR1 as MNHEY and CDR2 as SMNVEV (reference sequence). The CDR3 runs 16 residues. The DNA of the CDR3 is TGTGCCAGCAGCTATTACGCCGGGACAGGTATCTACGAGCAGTACTTC. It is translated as CASSYYAGTGIYEQYF.

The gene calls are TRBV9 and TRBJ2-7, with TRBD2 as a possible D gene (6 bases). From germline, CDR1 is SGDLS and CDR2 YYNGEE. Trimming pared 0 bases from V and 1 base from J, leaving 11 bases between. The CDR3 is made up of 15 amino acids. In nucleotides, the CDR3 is TGTGCCAGCAGCGTAGAGTTAGCGGCTTCCTACGAGCAGTACGTC. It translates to CASSVELAASYEQYV.

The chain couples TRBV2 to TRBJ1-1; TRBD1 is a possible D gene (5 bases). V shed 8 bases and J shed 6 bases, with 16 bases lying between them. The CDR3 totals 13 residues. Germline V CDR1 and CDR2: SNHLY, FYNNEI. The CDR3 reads CASWGGGIPEAFF. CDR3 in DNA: TGTGCCAGCTGGGGGGGGGGTATCCCTGAAGCTTTCTTT.